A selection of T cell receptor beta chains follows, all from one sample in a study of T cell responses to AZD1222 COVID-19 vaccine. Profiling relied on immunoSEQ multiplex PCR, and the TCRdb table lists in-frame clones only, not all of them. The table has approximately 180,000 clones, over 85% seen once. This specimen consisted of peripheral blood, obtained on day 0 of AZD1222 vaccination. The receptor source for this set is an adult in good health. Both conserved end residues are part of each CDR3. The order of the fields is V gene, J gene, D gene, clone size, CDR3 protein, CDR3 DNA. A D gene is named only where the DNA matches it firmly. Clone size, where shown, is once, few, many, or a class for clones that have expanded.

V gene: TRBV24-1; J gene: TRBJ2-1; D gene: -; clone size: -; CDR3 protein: CATSDLGEGLTYNEQFF; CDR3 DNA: TGTGCCACCAGTGATTTAGGCGAGGGGCTGACTTACAATGAGCAGTTCTTC
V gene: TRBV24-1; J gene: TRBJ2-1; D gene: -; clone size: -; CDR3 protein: CATSDGVTGSSYNEQFF; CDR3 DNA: TGTGCCACCAGTGACGGGGTGACTGGTAGCTCCTACAATGAGCAGTTCTTC
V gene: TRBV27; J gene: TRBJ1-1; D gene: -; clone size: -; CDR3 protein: CASMKGMNTEAFF; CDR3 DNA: TGTGCCAGCATGAAAGGGATGAACACTGAAGCTTTCTTT
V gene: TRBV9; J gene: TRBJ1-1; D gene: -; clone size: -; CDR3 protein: CASSPQVGNTEAFF; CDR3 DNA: TGTGCCAGCAGCCCCCAGGTGGGGAACACTGAAGCTTTCTTT
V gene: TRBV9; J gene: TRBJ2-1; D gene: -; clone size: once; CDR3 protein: CASSVGGDSYNEQFF; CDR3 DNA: TGTGCCAGCAGCGTTGGGGGAGACTCCTACAATGAGCAGTTCTTC
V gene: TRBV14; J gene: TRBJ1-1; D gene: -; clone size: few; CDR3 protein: CASSRGAWTEAFF; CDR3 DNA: TGTGCCAGCAGCCGGGGGGCTTGGACTGAAGCTTTCTTT
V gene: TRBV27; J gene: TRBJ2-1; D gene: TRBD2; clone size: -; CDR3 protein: CASSSGGRVEQFF; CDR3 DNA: TGTGCCAGCTCCTCGGGGGGAAGAGTTGAGCAGTTCTTC
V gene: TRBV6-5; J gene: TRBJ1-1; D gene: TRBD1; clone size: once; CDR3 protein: CASSYGTGRNTEAFF; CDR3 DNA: TGTGCCAGCAGTTACGGGACAGGGAGGAACACTGAAGCTTTCTTT
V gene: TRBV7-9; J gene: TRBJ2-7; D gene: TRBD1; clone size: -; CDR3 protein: CASSSTGDFYEQYF; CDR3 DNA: TGTGCCAGCAGCTCGACAGGGGACTTCTACGAGCAGTACTTC
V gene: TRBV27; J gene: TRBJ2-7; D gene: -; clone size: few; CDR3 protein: CASSRGREQYF; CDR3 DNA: TGTGCCAGCAGCCGGGGCCGGGAGCAGTACTTC
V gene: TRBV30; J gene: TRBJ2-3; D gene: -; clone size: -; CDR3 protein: CAWIRGGPTDTQYF; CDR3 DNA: TGTGCCTGGATTAGGGGGGGGCCCACAGATACGCAGTATTTT
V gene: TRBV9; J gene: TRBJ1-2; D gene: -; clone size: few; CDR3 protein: CASTPPPSNYGYTF; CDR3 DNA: TGTGCCAGCACCCCGCCCCCAAGTAACTATGGCTACACCTTC
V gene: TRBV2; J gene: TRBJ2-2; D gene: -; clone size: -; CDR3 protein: CASTRDVTGELFF; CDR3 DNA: TGTGCCAGCACGAGGGACGTAACCGGGGAGCTGTTTTTT
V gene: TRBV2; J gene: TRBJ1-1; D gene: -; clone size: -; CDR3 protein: CASRLLGTEAFF; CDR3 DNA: TGTGCCAGCAGACTCCTAGGCACTGAAGCTTTCTTT
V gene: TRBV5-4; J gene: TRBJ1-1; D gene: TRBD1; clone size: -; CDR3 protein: CASSPRQGMNTEAFF; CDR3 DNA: TGTGCCAGCAGCCCCCGACAGGGGATGAACACTGAAGCTTTCTTT
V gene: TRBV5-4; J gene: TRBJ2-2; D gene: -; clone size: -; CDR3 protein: CASSLGPANTGELFF; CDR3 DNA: TGTGCCAGCAGCTTGGGACCCGCGAACACCGGGGAGCTGTTTTTT
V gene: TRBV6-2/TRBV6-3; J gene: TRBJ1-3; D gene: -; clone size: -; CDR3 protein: CASSSAPGPVSSGNTIYF; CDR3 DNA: TGTGCCAGCAGTTCGGCCCCTGGACCGGTGAGCTCTGGAAACACCATATATTTT
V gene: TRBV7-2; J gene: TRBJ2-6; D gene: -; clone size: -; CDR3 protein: CASSASPGANVLTF; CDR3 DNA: TGTGCCAGCAGCGCCTCCCCTGGGGCCAACGTCCTGACTTTC